One sample yielded the 2 T cell receptor beta chains listed below, sequenced in a study of cytotoxic CD8 clonotypes in ibrutinib-treated CLL. Sequencing was performed with immunoSEQ multiplex PCR; in TCRdb, only in-frame clones are kept and a portion is missing. Of around 140,000 clones listed, 70% to 80% are singletons. The input for sequencing was PBMCs, taken after 24 months of ibrutinib treatment. The receptor source for this set is a human donor with chronic lymphocytic leukemia.

J is TRBJ2-2 and V is TRBV28; 7 positions agree with TRBD2. V dropped 2 bases and J dropped 6; count of bases not matched to a gene: 0. CDR1 is MDHEN, CDR2 SYDVKM, per germline. The CDR3 has 13 amino acids. The CDR3 region has the DNA TGTGCCAGCAGTTTAGGGGGGGCCGGGGAGCTGTTTTTT. Translation gives CASSLGGAGELFF.

The chain links TRBV18 to TRBJ1-5; D is uncertain. CDR1 is KGHSH, CDR2 LQKENI, per germline. The V and J ends lost 3 bases and 1 base respectively, with 10 bases between them. This CDR3 region has 15 residues. CDR3 nucleotides: TGTGCCAGCTCACCGTCGGCATCGAGCAATCAGCCCCAGCATTTT. It yields the protein CASSPSASSNQPQHF.